The 26 T cell receptor beta chains given below trace back to one sample, sequenced in a study of blood T cell repertoires in COVID-19. Measured with immunoSEQ multiplex PCR; TCRdb has only the in-frame clones, and not every one. This sample yields a few hundred thousand clones, of which roughly four fifths are seen a single time; 5% belongs to the top ten. Sequenced material: PBMCs or T cells enriched from blood (not recorded which). The receptor set was obtained from a man aged 35 to 55 who had been exposed to COVID-19.

V usage is TRBV9 and J usage is TRBJ2-5; D may be TRBD1 (5 bases). The germline V and J ends were trimmed by 0 bases and 4 bases, with 13 bases remaining between them. CDR3 length equals 15 residues. The germline V gene encodes CDR1 SGDLS and CDR2 YYNGEE. CDR3 sequence reads: CASSVDPRVRETQYF. The CDR3 nucleotides are TGTGCCAGCAGCGTAGACCCCAGGGTTCGAGAGACCCAGTACTTC.

This chain uses TRBV28 with TRBJ1-2; D is unclear. Germline-derived CDR1 and CDR2 are MDHEN and SYDVKM. With 7 bases removed from V and 2 bases from J, the gap between germline ends came to 5 bases. CDR3 size: 11 residues. The CDR3 reads CASMANYGYTF. CDR3 bases: TGTGCCAGCATGGCCAACTATGGCTACACCTTC.

The rearrangement uses TRBV19 and TRBJ2-7, with 7 bases identical to TRBD1. Trimming cost V 6 bases and J 2 bases; bases outside gene matches: 10. The CDR3 is 15 residues long. Germline values: CDR1 LNHDA, CDR2 SQIVND (reference sequence). This chain's CDR3 is CASSRVGGETYEQYF. In DNA form, the CDR3 reads TGTGCCAGTAGCCGAGTAGGGGGCGAAACCTACGAGCAGTACTTC.

The V call is TRBV5-4, the J call TRBJ2-7; weak D call: TRBD2 (6 bases). The CDR3 consists of 14 residues. Germline CDR1 SGHNT, CDR2 YYREEE (reference sequence). V lost 0 bases, J lost 4 bases, and 11 bases lay in between. CDR3 coding DNA: TGTGCCAGCAGCTTGGAGGCGGGGCCTTACGAGCAGTACTTC. This encodes CASSLEAGPYEQYF.

This chain connects TRBV19 to TRBJ1-1, with 8 bases aligning to TRBD1. This CDR3 comprises 14 residues. Trimming took 7 bases from V and 0 from J; bases not matched to a gene: 4. Germline CDR1 LNHDA, CDR2 SQIVND (reference sequence). The chain's CDR3 is CASTRTGLNTEAFF. CDR3 nucleotide sequence: TGTGCCAGTACCCGGACAGGGTTGAACACTGAAGCTTTCTTT.

This clone was picked up one time. The V gene is TRBV30, the J gene TRBJ1-5, with 7 bases matching TRBD1. V lost 2 bases to trimming and J lost 9 bases; unmatched junction nucleotides: 10. Per the germline V gene, CDR1 is GTSNPN and CDR2 is SVGIG (reference sequence). The CDR3 covers 14 residues. The CDR3 here is CAWSSKTGFSPQHF. The CDR3 nucleotides are TGTGCCTGGAGTTCCAAGACAGGGTTTTCGCCCCAGCATTTT.

The chain has TRBV19 and TRBJ2-1; 8 bases line up with TRBD2. Germline V gives CDR1 LNHDA, CDR2 SQIVND (reference sequence). V shed 11 bases and J 6 bases; nucleotides not matched to a gene: 9. There are 13 residues in the CDR3. CDR3 amino acids: CAVQISGGNEQFF. The CDR3 bases are TGTGCCGTACAGATCAGCGGGGGCAATGAGCAGTTCTTC.

This clone was found a few times. This chain joins TRBV29-1 and TRBJ2-3, with D perhaps TRBD1 (5 bases). V was cut by 4 bases and J by 4 bases, with 15 bases left in between. Germline V gives CDR1 SQVTM, CDR2 ANQGSEA. There are 14 residues in the CDR3. CDR3 amino acids: CSVGLGRVADTQYF. As DNA, the CDR3 is TGCAGCGTTGGGTTAGGCAGGGTCGCAGATACGCAGTATTTT.

The V call is TRBV10-1, the J call TRBJ2-3; TRBD1 agrees at 7 bases. V gave up 4 bases and J gave up 5 bases; unmatched junction bases: 3. The CDR3 is 13 amino acids. The germline gives CDR1 WNHNN, CDR2 SYGVQD (reference sequence). The CDR3 protein is CASSGGQLDTQYF. In nucleotides, the CDR3 is TGCGCCAGCAGTGGGGGACAGTTAGATACGCAGTATTTT.

V and J are TRBV19 and TRBJ1-5, with D hard to call. V lost 6 bases to trimming and J lost 9 bases, with 21 bases between them. The CDR3 loop spans 15 amino acids. Germline lookup yields CDR1 LNHDA and CDR2 SQIVND (reference sequence). The CDR3 here is CASRRLSGEAAPQHF. CDR3 DNA: TGTGCCAGTAGAAGGCTCTCAGGTGAAGCGGCGCCCCAGCATTTT.

The chain is built from TRBV7-3 and TRBJ2-4; perhaps TRBD1 as D (5 bases). The germline V and J ends were trimmed by 4 bases and 4 bases, with 17 bases remaining between them. The CDR3 runs 16 residues. Germline V gives CDR1 SGHTA, CDR2 FQGTGA. The CDR3, as DNA: TGTGCCAGCAGCTCTCTTGTGTGGGGCCAAAAAAACATTCAGTACTTC. Residues: CASSSLVWGQKNIQYF.

The V and J genes are TRBV7-9 and TRBJ1-2, with unresolved D. Germline-derived CDR1 and CDR2 are SEHNR and FQNEAQ (reference sequence). The V end lost 5 bases, the J end lost 6 bases, and 13 bases lay between the germline ends. The CDR3 is 13 amino acids. The CDR3 region has the DNA TGTGCCAGCAGCCCCGGGAGCTCCCATGGCTACACCTTC. This translates into CASSPGSSHGYTF.

This chain links TRBV7-3 with TRBJ2-3, with 7 bases matching TRBD2. Germline CDR1 and CDR2: SGHTA and FQGTGA. The V and J ends lost 5 bases and 5 bases, in that order; junction bases with no gene match: 19. CDR3 length: 18 amino acids. CDR3 DNA sequence: TGTGCCAGCAGCCAAATCCACGGTACGGGAGGCGAGGAAGATACGCAGTATTTT. Residues: CASSQIHGTGGEEDTQYF.

This rearrangement joins TRBV7-8 to TRBJ2-1; the match to TRBD2 covers 8 bases. V dropped 4 bases and J dropped 0; count of bases not matched to a gene: 8. Germline lookup yields CDR1 SGHVS and CDR2 FQNEAQ. The CDR3 length is 17 residues. CDR3 protein: CASSSRTSGSSYNEQFF. The DNA for the CDR3 is TGTGCCAGCAGCTCTCGAACTAGCGGAAGCTCCTACAATGAGCAGTTCTTC.

V gene TRBV7-9 combines with J gene TRBJ2-6; TRBD1 aligns across 10 bases. The CDR3 spans 19 residues. Germline V gene data show CDR1 as SEHNR and CDR2 as FQNEAQ (reference sequence). After removal of 5 bases from V and 2 bases from J, the junction contained 12 bases not matched to a gene. DNA of the CDR3: TGTGCCAGCAGCCCTCACGGGACAGGGGACTTCGCTGGGGCCAACGTCCTGACTTTC. Protein product: CASSPHGTGDFAGANVLTF.

This chain uses TRBV5-1 with TRBJ1-4; no firm D call. The CDR3 loop spans 15 amino acids. V lost 0 bases, J lost 5 bases, and 11 bases lay in between. Per the germline V gene, CDR1 is SGHRS and CDR2 is YFSETQ. CDR3 DNA sequence: TGCGCCAGCAGCTTGGGGGAGGGTGGCAATGAAAAACTGTTTTTT. The encoded protein is CASSLGEGGNEKLFF.

The chain carries TRBV21-1 and TRBJ1-1; TRBD1, the table's D call, lacks a check against the DNA. TRBV21-1 is given as a pseudogene. This CDR3 spans 15 amino acids. The chain's CDR3 is CASSKPGVSHTEAFF. The CDR3, as DNA: TGTGCCAGCAGCAAACCAGGGGTTTCGCACACTGAAGCTTTCTTT.

The chain carries TRBV6-2 or TRBV6-3 and TRBJ2-7; D gene unclear. Looked up from germline, CDR1 is MNHEY and CDR2 is SVGEGT. The germline V and J ends were trimmed by 0 bases and 2 bases, with 14 bases remaining between them. The CDR3 is 16 amino acids. The CDR3 protein is CASSYSSRQVTYEQYF. CDR3 nucleotides: TGTGCCAGCAGTTACTCGAGTAGGCAGGTAACCTACGAGCAGTACTTC.

This chain uses TRBV29-1 with TRBJ2-2; 9 nucleotides align to TRBD1. CDR3 size: 15 residues. The trim removed 4 bases at V and 7 bases at J, leaving 10 bases unmatched. Germline V gene data show CDR1 as SQVTM and CDR2 as ANQGSEA. The chain's CDR3 is CSVAGTGRWDGELFF. For the CDR3, the DNA is TGCAGCGTTGCAGGGACAGGGCGATGGGACGGGGAGCTGTTTTTT.

This rearrangement joins TRBV10-3 to TRBJ2-1; TRBD2 matches at 11 bases. Germline V gene sequence: CDR1 ENHRY, CDR2 SYGVKD. Losses at the gene ends were 4 bases for V and 6 bases for J; bases not matched to a gene: 14. The CDR3 totals 18 residues. CDR3 sequence: CAISGETSGTMRGNEQFF. In DNA form, the CDR3 reads TGTGCCATCAGTGGGGAGACTAGCGGGACTATGAGGGGCAATGAGCAGTTCTTC.

This clone was counted at least ten times. The J gene is TRBJ2-1, the V gene TRBV29-1; 7 nucleotides line up with TRBD2. The CDR3 is made up of 13 amino acids. V lost 6 bases and J lost 8; bases outside the gene matches: 10. Germline V CDR1 and CDR2: SQVTM, ANQGSEA. The CDR3 loop is CSVRRGSGHEQFF. CDR3 DNA sequence: TGCAGCGTCCGCCGCGGGAGTGGCCATGAGCAGTTCTTC.

Comments on this clone: A single base separates this from a much larger clone, so it may be a read error. This chain connects TRBV5-8 to TRBJ1-5; D remains ambiguous. V was trimmed by 5 bases and J by 0 bases, leaving 3 bases between them. Germline V gives CDR1 SGHTS, CDR2 YDEGEE. The CDR3 runs 12 residues. CDR3: CASSYSNQPQHF. CDR3 nucleotide sequence: TGTGCCAGCAGTTATAGCAATCAGCCCCAGCATTTT.

This rearrangement joins TRBV30 to TRBJ1-1, with no clear D. Germline values: CDR1 GTSNPN, CDR2 SVGIG (reference sequence). The CDR3 is 13 amino acids. V gave up 2 bases and J gave up 13 bases, with 20 bases separating them. Written as DNA, the CDR3 is TGTGCCTGGAGTTCATCTCCTCGTGCCGGCGGTTTCTTT. It specifies CAWSSSPRAGGFF.

DNA of the CDR3: TGTGCCAGCAGCCCGGGACAAATAAATGAAAAACTGTTTTTT. Its protein product is CASSPGQINEKLFF. This chain links TRBV11-3 with TRBJ1-4, with D possibly matching TRBD1 (6 bases). Germline CDR1 is SGHNT and CDR2 is YENEEA. There are 14 residues in the CDR3. Trimming took 5 bases from V and 5 from J, leaving 12 bases between them.

The chain carries TRBV6-1 and TRBJ1-5, with no clear D. The CDR3 extends over 15 amino acids. The germline V gene encodes CDR1 MNHNS and CDR2 SASEGT. V was pared by 0 bases and J by 11 bases, with 17 bases between. The CDR3 DNA reads as TGTGCCAGCAGTGAAGCGGGCCAGTGGGCCCCGTCCCAGCATTTT. Protein product: CASSEAGQWAPSQHF.

The genes are TRBV9 and TRBJ1-3; tentatively, D is TRBD1 (6 bases). CDR3 length: 15 residues. The V end lost 0 bases, the J end lost 1 base, and 8 bases lay between the germline ends. The germline CDR1 and CDR2 sequences are SGDLS and YYNGEE. The CDR3, as DNA: TGTGCCAGCAGCGTAGCCGGGACATCTGGAAACACCATATATTTT. Translated: CASSVAGTSGNTIYF.